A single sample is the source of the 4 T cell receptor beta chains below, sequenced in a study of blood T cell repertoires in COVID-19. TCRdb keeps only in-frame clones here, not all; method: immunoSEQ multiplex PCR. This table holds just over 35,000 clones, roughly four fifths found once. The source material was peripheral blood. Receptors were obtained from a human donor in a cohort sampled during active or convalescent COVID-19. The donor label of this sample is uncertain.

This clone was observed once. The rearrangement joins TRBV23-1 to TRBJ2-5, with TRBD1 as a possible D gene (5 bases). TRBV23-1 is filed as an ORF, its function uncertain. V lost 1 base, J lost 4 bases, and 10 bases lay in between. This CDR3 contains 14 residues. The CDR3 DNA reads TGCGCCAGCAGTCAATTCCACCAGGGAGAGACCCAGTACTTC. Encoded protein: CASSQFHQGETQYF.

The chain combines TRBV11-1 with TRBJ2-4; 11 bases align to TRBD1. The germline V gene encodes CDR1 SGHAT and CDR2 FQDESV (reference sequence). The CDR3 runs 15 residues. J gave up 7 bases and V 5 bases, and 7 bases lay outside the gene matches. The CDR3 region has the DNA TGTGCCAGCAGCCCTCCCGGGACAGGGGGGAACATTCAGTACTTC. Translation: CASSPPGTGGNIQYF.

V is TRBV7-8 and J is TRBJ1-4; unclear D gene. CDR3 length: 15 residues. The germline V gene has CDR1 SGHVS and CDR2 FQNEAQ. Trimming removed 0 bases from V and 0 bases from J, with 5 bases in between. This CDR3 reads CASSLAQTTNEKLFF. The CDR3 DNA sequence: TGTGCCAGCAGCTTAGCCCAGACAACTAATGAAAAACTGTTTTTT.

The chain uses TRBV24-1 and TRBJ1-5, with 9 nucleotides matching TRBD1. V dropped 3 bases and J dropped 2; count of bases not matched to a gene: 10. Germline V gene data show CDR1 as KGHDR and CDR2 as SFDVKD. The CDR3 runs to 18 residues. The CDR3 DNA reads TGTGCCACCAGTGATCCACGGGACAGGGACATGGGCAATCAGCCCCAGCATTTT. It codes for CATSDPRDRDMGNQPQHF.